The 13 T cell receptor beta chains below come from one sample, sequenced in a study of shared clonotypes between healthy human individuals. Profiling relied on immunoSEQ multiplex PCR, and the TCRdb table lists in-frame clones only, not all of them. This sample carries millions of clones, roughly 92% of them seen once, and the ten largest clones take 0.13% to 0.15%. Sequencing was done on a sample of naive CD4+ T cells sorted from blood. Stated subset: CD45RA+ positively selected. The receptors here all came from a man between 18 and 29 years old in good health.

In this sample, this clone turned up once. In DNA form, the CDR3 reads TGCGCCAGCAGCTTGAATGACAGGGAAGGTTTGGGAGAGACCCAGTACTTC. Encoded protein: CASSLNDREGLGETQYF. The J gene is TRBJ2-5, the V gene TRBV5-1, with 7 positions matching TRBD1. V was clipped by 1 base and J by 4 bases; unmatched bases: 13. The germline V gene encodes CDR1 SGHRS and CDR2 YFSETQ. This CDR3 contains 17 residues.

Points on this clone: Other DNA variants within this sample encode the same CDR3. Written as DNA, the CDR3 is TGTGCCAGCAGCTTGGCGGGTGACTATGGCTACACCTTC. It specifies CASSLAGDYGYTF. The chain employs TRBV5-5 and TRBJ1-2, with D unclear. The CDR3 loop spans 13 amino acids. Trimming removed 0 bases at V and 3 bases at J, with 6 bases between. CDR1 is SGHKS and CDR2 is YYEKEE in the germline V gene (reference sequence).

The chain is built from TRBV9 and TRBJ2-3, with 9 nucleotides matching TRBD1. The V gene end was trimmed by 2 bases and the J gene end by 2 bases; junction bases not matched to a gene: 12. The CDR3 totals 18 residues. The germline V gene has CDR1 SGDLS and CDR2 YYNGEE. The CDR3 sequence is CASSVDLPGQGYTDTQYF. In DNA, the CDR3 is TGTGCCAGCAGCGTGGACCTACCGGGACAGGGATACACAGATACGCAGTATTTT. Supplemented by reference TRBV9 and TRBJ2-3, the full variable domain reads DSGVTQTPKHLITATGQRVTLRCSPRSGDLSVYWYQQSLDQGLQFLIQYYNGEERAKGNILERFSAQQFPDLHSELNLSSLELGDSALYFCASSVDLPGQGYTDTQYFGPGTRLTVL.

Here the CDR3 reads CASSDSGGGDTQYF. The CDR3 region has the DNA TGCGCCAGCAGCGATAGCGGGGGAGGAGATACGCAGTATTTT. The chain has TRBV5-1 and TRBJ2-3; TRBD2 matches at 9 bases. CDR1 and CDR2 (germline): SGHRS, YFSETQ. This CDR3 is 14 amino acids long. After removal of 4 bases from V and 5 bases from J, the junction contained 5 bases not matched to a gene.

The rearrangement joins TRBV6-1 to TRBJ2-7; 8 nucleotides match TRBD1. The V and J ends lost 8 bases and 0 bases, in that order; junction bases with no gene match: 3. CDR1 and CDR2 from the germline V gene are MNHNS and SASEGT. The CDR3 runs to 13 residues. CDR3 nucleotides: TGTGCCAGCGGACAGGGCACCTCCTACGAGCAGTACTTC. Translating gives CASGQGTSYEQYF.

The chain combines TRBV19 with TRBJ2-1, with TRBD2 matching over 8 bases. Germline values: CDR1 LNHDA, CDR2 SQIVND (reference sequence). The CDR3 contains 16 residues. After removal of 3 bases from V and 8 bases from J, the junction contained 12 bases not matched to a gene. CDR3 protein: CASSILPGLGSDEQFF. The CDR3 DNA reads TGTGCCAGTAGTATCTTGCCGGGACTAGGATCAGATGAGCAGTTCTTC.

The V and J genes are TRBV5-4 and TRBJ2-7; 7 bases fit TRBD2. Trimming at V came to 2 bases and at J to 7 bases, leaving 9 bases not matched to a gene. This CDR3 contains 14 residues. CDR1 and CDR2 from the germline V gene are SGHNT and YYREEE (reference sequence). The CDR3 sequence is CASSFVAGDGEQYF. DNA for the CDR3: TGTGCCAGCAGCTTTGTGGCGGGGGACGGTGAGCAGTACTTC.

The chain links TRBV10-3 to TRBJ2-1, with D possibly being TRBD2 (6 bases). CDR1 and CDR2 (germline): ENHRY, SYGVKD. This CDR3 is built from 13 residues. Between the trimmed V and J ends, which lost 9 bases and 10 bases, there was a span of 19 bases. The CDR3 sequence: CAMQGGGPGEQFF. In DNA, the CDR3 is TGTGCCATGCAGGGAGGAGGGCCTGGGGAGCAGTTCTTC.

The chain is built from TRBV5-1 and TRBJ1-2, with TRBD1 matching over 11 bases. The trim removed 8 bases at V and 5 bases at J, leaving 14 bases unmatched. The CDR3 runs 16 residues. CDR1 and CDR2 from the germline V gene are SGHRS and YFSETQ. The DNA of the CDR3 is TGCGCCAGTTCACCGGGACAGGGGGATAACTATTATGGCTACACCTTC. Its translation: CASSPGQGDNYYGYTF.

The CDR3 loop is CASSLSQRETQYF. In DNA form, the CDR3 reads TGCGCCAGCAGCTTGAGCCAGCGAGAGACCCAGTACTTC. The chain combines TRBV5-1 with TRBJ2-5; D call uncertain. CDR3 length: 13 residues. Germline V gene lookup returns CDR1 SGHRS and CDR2 YFSETQ. V was shortened by 1 base and J by 4 bases, with 8 bases between the two germline ends.

This clone occurred once. This same CDR3 is encoded by further DNA sequences in the sample. The CDR3 reads CASSSQGNIQYF. CDR3 coding DNA: TGTGCCAGCAGTTCTCAGGGAAACATTCAGTACTTC. V and J are TRBV6-5 and TRBJ2-4, with D tentatively TRBD1 (5 bases). The germline V and J ends were trimmed by 4 bases and 6 bases, with 7 bases remaining between them. The V gene's germline CDR1 is MNHEY and CDR2 SVGAGI. There are 12 residues in the CDR3.

V gene TRBV28 combines with J gene TRBJ1-1; no definite D call. Germline CDR1 is MDHEN and CDR2 is SYDVKM. Deletions cut 2 bases from V and 3 bases from J, with 10 bases between. This CDR3 region has 14 residues. The CDR3 spells CASSLAGLDTEAFF. CDR3 nucleotide sequence: TGTGCCAGCAGTTTAGCCGGGCTGGACACTGAAGCTTTCTTT.

The genes are TRBV10-1 and TRBJ2-7; no definite D call. The CDR3 has 14 residues. The V end lost 4 bases, the J end lost 5 bases, and 15 bases lay between the germline ends. CDR1 and CDR2 from the germline V gene are WNHNN and SYGVQD (reference sequence). The CDR3 nucleotides read TGCGCCAGCAGTGCCGGCGTTTTGGCGAACGAGCAGTACTTC. Protein sequence: CASSAGVLANEQYF.